This T cell receptor (beta chain) is drawn from a study of CD8+ T cells in alopecia areata. Broader study findings: There were also resident alphabeta T cells of normal skin sequenced in scalp samples.

The V gene lost 5 bases and the J gene lost 3 bases, with 8 bases spanning the gap. The germline V gene encodes CDR1 SGHTA and CDR2 FQGNSA. The CDR3 totals 12 residues. RNA was isolated and reverse transcribed to cDNA, the sequencing template. Sequencing was performed with immunoSEQ multiplex PCR; in TCRdb, only in-frame clones are kept and a portion is missing. The sample consists of roughly 110,000 clones, 80% to 85% of them appearing once. As for treatment: oral pan-JAK inhibitor, 5-10 mg twice daily. In the case of this clone: Antigen: not known.

Sequenced here: CD8+ T cells sorted from blood, sampled at week 24, from a patient treated with tofacitinib. This chain uses TRBV7-2 with TRBJ2-7; D uncertain. This receptor was taken from a human donor with alopecia areata. In DNA, the CDR3 is TGTGCCAGCAGCCCCAATGACTACGAGCAGTACTTC. Translation gives CASSPNDYEQYF.